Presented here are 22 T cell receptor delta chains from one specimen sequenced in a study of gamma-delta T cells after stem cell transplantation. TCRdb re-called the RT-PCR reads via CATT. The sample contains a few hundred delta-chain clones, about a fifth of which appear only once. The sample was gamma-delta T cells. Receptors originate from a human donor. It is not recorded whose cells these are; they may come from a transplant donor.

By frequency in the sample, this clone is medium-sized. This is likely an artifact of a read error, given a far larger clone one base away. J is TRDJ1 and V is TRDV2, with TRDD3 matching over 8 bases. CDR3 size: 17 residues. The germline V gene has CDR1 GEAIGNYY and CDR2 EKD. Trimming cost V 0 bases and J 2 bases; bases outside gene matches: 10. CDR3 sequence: CACDTAGRDTRTDKLIF. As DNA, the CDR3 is TGTGCCTGTGACACCGCTGGGAGGGATACGCGTACCGATAAACTCATCTTT.

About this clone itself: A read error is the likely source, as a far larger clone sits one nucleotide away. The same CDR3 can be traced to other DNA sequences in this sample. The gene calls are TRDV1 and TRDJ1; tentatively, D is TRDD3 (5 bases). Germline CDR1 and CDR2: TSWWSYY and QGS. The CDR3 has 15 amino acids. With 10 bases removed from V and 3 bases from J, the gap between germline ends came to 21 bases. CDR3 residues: CAPLRRGVRSDKLIF. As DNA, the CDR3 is TGTGCTCCCCTGCGGCGGGGGGTAAGGTCCGATAAACTCATCTTT.

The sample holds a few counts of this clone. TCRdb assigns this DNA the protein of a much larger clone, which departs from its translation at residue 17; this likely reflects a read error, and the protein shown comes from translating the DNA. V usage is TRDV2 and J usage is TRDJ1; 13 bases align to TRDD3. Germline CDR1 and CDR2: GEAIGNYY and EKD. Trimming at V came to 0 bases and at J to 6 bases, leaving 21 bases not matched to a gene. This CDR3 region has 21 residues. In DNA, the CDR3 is TGTGCCTGTGACACCGTACTCAAAGCACTGGGGGATACGACGTTCATCAATAAACTCATCTTT. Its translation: CACDTVLKALGDTTFINKLIF.

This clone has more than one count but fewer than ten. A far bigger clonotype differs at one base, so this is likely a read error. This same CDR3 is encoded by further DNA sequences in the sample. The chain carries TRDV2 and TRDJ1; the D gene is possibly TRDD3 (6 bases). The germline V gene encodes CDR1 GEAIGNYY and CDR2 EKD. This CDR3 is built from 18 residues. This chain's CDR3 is CACDTVGGPFGYTDKLIF. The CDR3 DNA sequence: TGTGCCTGCGACACCGTCGGGGGACCTTTCGGCTACACCGATAAACTCATCTTT.

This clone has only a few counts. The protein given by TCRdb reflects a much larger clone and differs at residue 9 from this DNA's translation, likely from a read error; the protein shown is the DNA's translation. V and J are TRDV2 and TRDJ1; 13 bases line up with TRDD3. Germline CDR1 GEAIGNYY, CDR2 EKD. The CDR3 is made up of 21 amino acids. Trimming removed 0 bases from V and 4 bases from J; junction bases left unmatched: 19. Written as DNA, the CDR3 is TGTGCCTGTGACACCGTACTCAAAGTACTGGGGGATACGACGTTCATCGATAAACTCATCTTT. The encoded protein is CACDTVLKVLGDTTFIDKLIF.

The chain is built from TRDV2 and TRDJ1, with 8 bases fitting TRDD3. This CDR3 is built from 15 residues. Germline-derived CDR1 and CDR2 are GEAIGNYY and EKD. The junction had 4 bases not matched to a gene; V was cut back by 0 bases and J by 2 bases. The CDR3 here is CACDTVGGITDKLIF. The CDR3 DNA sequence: TGTGCCTGTGACACCGTTGGGGGGATAACCGATAAACTCATCTTT.

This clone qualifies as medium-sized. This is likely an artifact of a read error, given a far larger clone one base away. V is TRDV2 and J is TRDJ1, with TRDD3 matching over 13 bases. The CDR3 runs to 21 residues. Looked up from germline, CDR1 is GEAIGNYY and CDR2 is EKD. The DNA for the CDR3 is TGTGCCCGTGACACCGTACTCAAAGCACTGGGGGATACGACGTTCATCGATAAACTCATCTTT. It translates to CARDTVLKALGDTTFIDKLIF.

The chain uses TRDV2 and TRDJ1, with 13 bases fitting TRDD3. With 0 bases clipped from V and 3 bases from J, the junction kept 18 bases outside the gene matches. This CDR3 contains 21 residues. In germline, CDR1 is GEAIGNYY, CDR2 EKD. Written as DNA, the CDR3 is TGTGCCTGTGACACCGTACTGGGGGATACGCGCGGGGGTAAGAGGGCCGATAAACTCATCTTT. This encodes CACDTVLGDTRGGKRADKLIF.

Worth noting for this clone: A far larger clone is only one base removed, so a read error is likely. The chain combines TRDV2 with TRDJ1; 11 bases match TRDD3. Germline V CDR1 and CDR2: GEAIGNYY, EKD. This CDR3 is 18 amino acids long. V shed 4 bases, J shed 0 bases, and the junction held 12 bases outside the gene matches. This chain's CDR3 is CACERLGDRDQNTDKLIF. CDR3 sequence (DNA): TGTGCCTGTGAGCGACTGGGGGATAGGGACCAAAACACCGATAAACTCATCTTT.

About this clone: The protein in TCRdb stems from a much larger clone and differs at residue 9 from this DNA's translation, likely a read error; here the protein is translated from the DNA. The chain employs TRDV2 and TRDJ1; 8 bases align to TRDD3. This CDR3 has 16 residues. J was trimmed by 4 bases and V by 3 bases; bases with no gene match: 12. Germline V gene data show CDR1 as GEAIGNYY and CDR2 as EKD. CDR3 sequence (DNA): TGTGCCTGTGACCTACTGGGGGCTACCCTACACGATAAACTCATCTTT. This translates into CACDLLGATLHDKLIF.

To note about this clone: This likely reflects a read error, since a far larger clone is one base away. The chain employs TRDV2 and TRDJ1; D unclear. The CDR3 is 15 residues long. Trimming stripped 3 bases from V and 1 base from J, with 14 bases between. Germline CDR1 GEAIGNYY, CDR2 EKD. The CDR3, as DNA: TGTGCCTGTGACGCCCTCGTCAGTTCCACCGATAAACTCATCTTT. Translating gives CACDALVSSTDKLIF.

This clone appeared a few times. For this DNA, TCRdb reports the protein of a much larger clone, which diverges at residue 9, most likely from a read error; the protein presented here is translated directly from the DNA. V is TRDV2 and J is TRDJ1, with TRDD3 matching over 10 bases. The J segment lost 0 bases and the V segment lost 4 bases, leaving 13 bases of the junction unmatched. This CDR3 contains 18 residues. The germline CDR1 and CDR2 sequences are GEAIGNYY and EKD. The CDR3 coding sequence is TGTGCCTGTGAGCGACTGGGGGATGGGAACCAAAACACCGATAAACTCATCTTT. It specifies CACERLGDGNQNTDKLIF.

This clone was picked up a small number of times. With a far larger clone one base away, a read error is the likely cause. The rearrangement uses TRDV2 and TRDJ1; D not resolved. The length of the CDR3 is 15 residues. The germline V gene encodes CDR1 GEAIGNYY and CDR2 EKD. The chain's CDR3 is CACGTLVSSTDKLIF. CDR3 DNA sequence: TGTGCCTGTGGCACCCTCGTCAGTTCCACCGATAAACTCATCTTT.

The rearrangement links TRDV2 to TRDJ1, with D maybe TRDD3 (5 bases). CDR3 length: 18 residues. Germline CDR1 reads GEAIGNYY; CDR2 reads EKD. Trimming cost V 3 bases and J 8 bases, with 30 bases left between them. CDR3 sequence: CACDPLGGISGQEGKLIF. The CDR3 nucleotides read TGTGCCTGTGACCCGCTCGGAGGGATTTCAGGGCAGGAGGGGAAACTCATCTTT.

The CDR3 sequence: CARPGGPRKVIF. CDR3 DNA sequence: TGTGCCCGTCCTGGGGGACCCCGAAAGGTCATCTTT. The chain is built from TRDV2 and TRDJ1; TRDD3 matches at 8 bases. CDR3 size: 12 residues. V shed 9 bases, J shed 12 bases, and the junction held 14 bases outside the gene matches. The germline gives CDR1 GEAIGNYY, CDR2 EKD.

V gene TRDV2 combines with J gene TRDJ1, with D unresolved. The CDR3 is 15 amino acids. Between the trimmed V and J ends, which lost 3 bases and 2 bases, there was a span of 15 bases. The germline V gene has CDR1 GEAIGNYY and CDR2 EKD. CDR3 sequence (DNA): TGTGCCTGTGACGCTCTTGACGGGAGGACCGATAAACTCATCTTT. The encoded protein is CACDALDGRTDKLIF.

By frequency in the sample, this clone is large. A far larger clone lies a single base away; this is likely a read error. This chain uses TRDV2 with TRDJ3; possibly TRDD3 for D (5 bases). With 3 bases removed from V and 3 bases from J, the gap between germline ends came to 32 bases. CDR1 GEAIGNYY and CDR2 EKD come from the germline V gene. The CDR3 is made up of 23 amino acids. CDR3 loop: CACDAVNRVGEDRSGWDTRQMFF. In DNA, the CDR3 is TGTGCCTGTGACGCCGTTAATCGTGTTGGGGAAGACAGGAGTGGCTGGGACACCCGACAGATGTTTTTC.

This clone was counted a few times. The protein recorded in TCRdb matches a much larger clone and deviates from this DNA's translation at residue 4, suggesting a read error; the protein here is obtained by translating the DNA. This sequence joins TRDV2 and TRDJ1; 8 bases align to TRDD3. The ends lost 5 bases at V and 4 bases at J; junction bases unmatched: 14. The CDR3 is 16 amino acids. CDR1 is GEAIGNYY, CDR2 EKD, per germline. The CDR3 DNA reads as TGTGCCTGTGGCCTACTGGGGGCTATCCTACACGATAAACTCATCTTT. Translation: CACGLLGAILHDKLIF.

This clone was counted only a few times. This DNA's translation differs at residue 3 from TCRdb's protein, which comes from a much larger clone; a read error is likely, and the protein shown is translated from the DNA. This chain's CDR3 is CAPGELGMFPSRYWGIRGTDKLIF. The CDR3 DNA sequence: TGTGCTCCTGGGGAACTAGGAATGTTTCCGTCTCGGTACTGGGGGATACGCGGCACCGATAAACTCATCTTT. The genes are TRDV1 and TRDJ1, with 13 bases matching TRDD3. The CDR3 sequence is 24 residues long. From germline, CDR1 is TSWWSYY and CDR2 QGS.

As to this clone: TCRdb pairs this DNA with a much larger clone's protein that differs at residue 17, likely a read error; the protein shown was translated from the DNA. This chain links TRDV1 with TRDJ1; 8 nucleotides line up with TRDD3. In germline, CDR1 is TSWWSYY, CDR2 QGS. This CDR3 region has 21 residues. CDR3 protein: CALGELLSYVGGIRYTNKLIF. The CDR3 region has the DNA TGTGCTCTTGGGGAACTACTCTCGTACGTTGGGGGGATAAGGTACACCAATAAACTCATCTTT.

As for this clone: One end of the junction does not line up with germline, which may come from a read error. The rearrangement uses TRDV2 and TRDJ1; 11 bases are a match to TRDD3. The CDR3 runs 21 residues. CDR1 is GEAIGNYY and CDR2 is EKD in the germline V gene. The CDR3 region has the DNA TGTGCATGTGACAAAGTAATAAAAGAAATGGGGGATACGACGTTCATCGATAAACTCATCTTT. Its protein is CACDKVIKEMGDTTFIDKLIF.

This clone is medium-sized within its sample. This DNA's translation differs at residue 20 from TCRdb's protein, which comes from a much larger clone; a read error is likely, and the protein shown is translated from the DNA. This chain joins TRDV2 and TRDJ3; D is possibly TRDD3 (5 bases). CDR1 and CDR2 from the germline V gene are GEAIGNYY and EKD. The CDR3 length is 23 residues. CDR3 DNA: TGTGCCTGTGACACCGTTAATCGTGTTGGGGAAGACAGGAGTGGCTGGGACACCCGACCGATGTTTTTC. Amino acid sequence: CACDTVNRVGEDRSGWDTRPMFF.